This T cell receptor (beta chain) was sequenced during a study of CD8 T cells in ankylosing spondylitis. Germline V gene sequence: CDR1 ENHRY, CDR2 SYGVKD. Trimming removed 8 bases from V and 4 bases from J, with 14 bases in between. This CDR3 comprises 13 residues. Study-level findings and limits: Reports of some motif variants in reactive arthritis synovial fluid and blood predate this one. Disease-linked clones displayed a CD8+ phenotype and appeared relatively rarely in peripheral blood.

For this clonotype: Its target is unknown.

TCRdb passed the 5' RACE reads through MiXCR, listing each CDR3 protein once. In the table there are fewer than 350,000 distinct CDR3 sequences, more than 9% of which are singletons. This TCR was sampled from a female donor with ankylosing spondylitis or in good health (not recorded which). The sample comprised blood, either unsorted or a sorted T cell fraction (not recorded which). This rearrangement joins TRBV10-3 to TRBJ1-1; a weak D match, TRBD1 (6 bases). This CDR3 is CAIGKGGSTEAFF. CDR3 bases: TGTGCCATCGGTAAGGGGGGCAGCACTGAAGCTTTCTTT.